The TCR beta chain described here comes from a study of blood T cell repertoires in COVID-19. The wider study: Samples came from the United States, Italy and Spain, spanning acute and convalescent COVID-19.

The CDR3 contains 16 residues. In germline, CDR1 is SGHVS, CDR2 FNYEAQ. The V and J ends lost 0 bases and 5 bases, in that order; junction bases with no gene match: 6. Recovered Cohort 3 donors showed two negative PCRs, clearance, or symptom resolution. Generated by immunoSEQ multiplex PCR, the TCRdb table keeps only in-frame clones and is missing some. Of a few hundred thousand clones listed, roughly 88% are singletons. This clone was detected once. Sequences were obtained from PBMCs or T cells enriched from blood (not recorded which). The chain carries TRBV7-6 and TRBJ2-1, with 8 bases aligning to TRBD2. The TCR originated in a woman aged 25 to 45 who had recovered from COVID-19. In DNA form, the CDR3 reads TGTGCCAGCAGCTTAGCGATCGGGAGGGCGGACAATGAGCAGTTCTTC. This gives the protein CASSLAIGRADNEQFF.